What follows are 14 T cell receptor beta chains derived from one specimen sequenced in a study of blood T cell repertoires in COVID-19 (dated by TCRdb to the early 2020s). Libraries were constructed by the immunoSEQ multiplex PCR assay. TCRdb's version of the immuneACCESS table is confined to in-frame rearrangements and falls short of the full clone set. An unresolved V gene accounts for under half of the shortfall where checked; the remainder is of unknown origin. Present in this sample are over 200,000 clones, approximately 82% of which were seen just once. The ten largest clones represent around 8.1% of the sample. The sequencing sample was made of peripheral blood. The source of these receptors is a man aged 40-50 years with active or convalescent COVID-19.

This clone occurred a few times. The gene calls are TRBV29-1 and TRBJ2-1; 8 nucleotides match TRBD2. This CDR3 spans 13 amino acids. Germline values: CDR1 SQVTM, CDR2 ANQGSEA. The V gene end was trimmed by 3 bases and the J gene end by 6 bases; junction bases not matched to a gene: 4. The CDR3 protein is CSVDRGLANEQFF. The CDR3 DNA is TGCAGCGTTGATCGAGGACTAGCCAATGAGCAGTTCTTC.

This clone was recorded once. The rearrangement joins TRBV19 to TRBJ2-1; 12 bases agree with TRBD2. The V gene end was trimmed by 3 bases and the J gene end by 9 bases; junction bases not matched to a gene: 9. Germline-derived CDR1 and CDR2 are LNHDA and SQIVND (reference sequence). This CDR3 comprises 16 residues. The CDR3 nucleotides read TGTGCCAGTAGTATCGGCGGACTAGCGGGAAAGGTTGAGCAGTTCTTC. Translating it yields CASSIGGLAGKVEQFF.

The chain recombines TRBV29-1 with TRBJ1-1; D perhaps matches TRBD1 (6 bases). CDR3 length: 13 amino acids. V was shortened by 3 bases and J by 1 base, with 9 bases between the two germline ends. CDR1 is SQVTM, CDR2 ANQGSEA, per germline. CDR3 region: CSVEGAGNTEAFF. The CDR3 DNA reads TGCAGCGTTGAGGGGGCAGGGAACACTGAAGCTTTCTTT.

V gene TRBV11-2 combines with J gene TRBJ2-3; 8 bases match TRBD1. CDR3 length: 17 residues. Germline loops: CDR1 SGHAT, CDR2 FQNNGV. Trimming removed 6 bases from V and 2 bases from J; junction bases left unmatched: 13. The CDR3 sequence: CASRRTGMRRYTDTQYF. The CDR3 DNA reads TGTGCCAGCAGGAGGACAGGGATGCGGAGGTACACAGATACGCAGTATTTT.

The chain is built from TRBV6-2 or TRBV6-3 and TRBJ2-7, with D unresolved. Germline CDR1 and CDR2: MNHEY and SVGEGT. CDR3 length: 16 amino acids. V was pared by 3 bases and J by 0 bases, with 15 bases between. The CDR3 is CASSYGQVSISYEQYF. CDR3 in DNA: TGTGCCAGCAGTTATGGGCAGGTCTCGATCTCCTACGAGCAGTACTTC.

This rearrangement joins TRBV5-6 to TRBJ2-6; D not certain. Germline CDR1 SGHDT, CDR2 YYEEEE. CDR3 length: 18 residues. V was pared by 6 bases and J by 0 bases, with 19 bases between. Here the CDR3 DNA reads TGTGCCAGCAACACCTGGGCCGCCGTCCGCTCTGGGGCCAACGTCCTGACTTTC. Translated: CASNTWAAVRSGANVLTF.

The chain combines TRBV19 with TRBJ2-1; 9 bases fit TRBD2. The CDR3 is 16 residues long. The germline V gene encodes CDR1 LNHDA and CDR2 SQIVND (reference sequence). After removal of 1 base from V and 8 bases from J, the junction contained 9 bases not matched to a gene. This CDR3 is CASSIGAGGPRDEQFF. The CDR3 DNA reads TGTGCCAGTAGTATAGGAGCGGGAGGCCCCAGGGATGAGCAGTTCTTC.

This sequence joins TRBV4-1 and TRBJ2-3, with 9 bases that match TRBD1. Germline V gives CDR1 MGHRA, CDR2 YSYEKL. V was pared by 10 bases and J by 6 bases, with 11 bases of the junction left unmatched. The CDR3 covers 14 residues. The CDR3 coding sequence is TGCGCCACCCGTAACAGGGGGCCGGGGGATACGCAGTATTTT. It is translated as CATRNRGPGDTQYF.

This sequence joins TRBV9 and TRBJ1-6, with a weak D call TRBD1 (5 bases). Germline CDR1 is SGDLS and CDR2 is YYNGEE. The CDR3 consists of 15 residues. V was pared by 3 bases and J by 8 bases, with 15 bases between. DNA of the CDR3: TGTGCCAGCAGCGGGGGCGGGGCCGAGGATTCACCCCTCCACTTT. Its protein is CASSGGGAEDSPLHF.

This clone was detected only a few times. This chain uses TRBV19 with TRBJ1-1, with 10 bases fitting TRBD1. Per the germline V gene, CDR1 is LNHDA and CDR2 is SQIVND (reference sequence). The CDR3 covers 15 residues. The junction had 13 bases not matched to a gene; V was cut back by 7 bases and J by 8 bases. The CDR3 DNA is TGTGCCAGTAATCCGGGACAGGGGCGCCGGAAGGAAGCTTTCTTT. Encoded protein: CASNPGQGRRKEAFF.

V and J are TRBV13 and TRBJ2-1, with TRBD2 matching over 13 bases. This CDR3 is 20 amino acids long. The V and J ends lost 4 bases and 7 bases, in that order; junction bases with no gene match: 19. Germline CDR1 PRHDT, CDR2 FYEKMQ (reference sequence). Here the CDR3 reads CASSSILPLTSGRPPNEQFF. In DNA, the CDR3 is TGTGCCAGCAGCTCAATACTACCCTTGACTAGCGGGAGGCCTCCAAATGAGCAGTTCTTC. Based on the CDR3 plus reference TRBV13 and TRBJ2-1, the full variable domain is AAGVIQSPRHLIKEKRETATLKCYPIPRHDTVYWYQQGPGQDPQFLISFYEKMQSDKGSIPDRFSAQQFSDYHSELNMSSLELGDSALYFCASSSILPLTSGRPPNEQFFGPGTRLTVL.

This rearrangement joins TRBV18 to TRBJ2-2; D perhaps matches TRBD1 (5 bases). Trimming cost V 1 base and J 2 bases, with 11 bases left between them. Germline values: CDR1 KGHSH, CDR2 LQKENI. This CDR3 spans 16 amino acids. CDR3 sequence reads: CASSPQTGHNTGELFF. CDR3 in DNA: TGTGCCAGCTCACCACAGACCGGACATAACACCGGGGAGCTGTTTTTT.

The J gene is TRBJ2-7, the V gene TRBV27; TRBD2 matches 15 bases. Germline loops: CDR1 MNHEY, CDR2 SMNVEV (reference sequence). The J segment lost 7 bases and the V segment lost 5 bases, leaving 12 bases of the junction unmatched. The CDR3 runs to 17 residues. CDR3 coding DNA: TGTGCCAGCAGTCCCCGCGGCCCGGGACTAGCGGGAGGAGAGCAGTACTTC. Translation gives CASSPRGPGLAGGEQYF.

This clone appeared a single time. The chain joins TRBV21-1 to TRBJ2-1; the table assigns TRBD2, which was not confirmed against the DNA. TRBV21-1 is a pseudogene segment. CDR3 size: 16 residues. CDR3 loop: CASSFQREGPPNEQFF. The DNA for the CDR3 is TGTGCCAGCAGCTTTCAGCGGGAGGGCCCCCCCAATGAGCAGTTCTTC.